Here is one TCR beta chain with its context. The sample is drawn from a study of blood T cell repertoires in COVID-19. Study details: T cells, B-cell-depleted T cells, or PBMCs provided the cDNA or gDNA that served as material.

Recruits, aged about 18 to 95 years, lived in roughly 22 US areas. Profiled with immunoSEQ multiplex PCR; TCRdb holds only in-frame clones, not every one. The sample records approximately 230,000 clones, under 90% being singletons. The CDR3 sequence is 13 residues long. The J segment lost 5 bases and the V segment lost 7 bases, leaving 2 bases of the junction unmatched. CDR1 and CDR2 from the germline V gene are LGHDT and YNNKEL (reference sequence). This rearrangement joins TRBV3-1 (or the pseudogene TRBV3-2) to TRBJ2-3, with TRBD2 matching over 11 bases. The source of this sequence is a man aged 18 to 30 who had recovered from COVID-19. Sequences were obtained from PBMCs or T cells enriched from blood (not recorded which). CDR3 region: CASKLAGGDTQYF. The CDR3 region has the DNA TGTGCCAGCAAGCTAGCGGGAGGAGATACGCAGTATTTT.